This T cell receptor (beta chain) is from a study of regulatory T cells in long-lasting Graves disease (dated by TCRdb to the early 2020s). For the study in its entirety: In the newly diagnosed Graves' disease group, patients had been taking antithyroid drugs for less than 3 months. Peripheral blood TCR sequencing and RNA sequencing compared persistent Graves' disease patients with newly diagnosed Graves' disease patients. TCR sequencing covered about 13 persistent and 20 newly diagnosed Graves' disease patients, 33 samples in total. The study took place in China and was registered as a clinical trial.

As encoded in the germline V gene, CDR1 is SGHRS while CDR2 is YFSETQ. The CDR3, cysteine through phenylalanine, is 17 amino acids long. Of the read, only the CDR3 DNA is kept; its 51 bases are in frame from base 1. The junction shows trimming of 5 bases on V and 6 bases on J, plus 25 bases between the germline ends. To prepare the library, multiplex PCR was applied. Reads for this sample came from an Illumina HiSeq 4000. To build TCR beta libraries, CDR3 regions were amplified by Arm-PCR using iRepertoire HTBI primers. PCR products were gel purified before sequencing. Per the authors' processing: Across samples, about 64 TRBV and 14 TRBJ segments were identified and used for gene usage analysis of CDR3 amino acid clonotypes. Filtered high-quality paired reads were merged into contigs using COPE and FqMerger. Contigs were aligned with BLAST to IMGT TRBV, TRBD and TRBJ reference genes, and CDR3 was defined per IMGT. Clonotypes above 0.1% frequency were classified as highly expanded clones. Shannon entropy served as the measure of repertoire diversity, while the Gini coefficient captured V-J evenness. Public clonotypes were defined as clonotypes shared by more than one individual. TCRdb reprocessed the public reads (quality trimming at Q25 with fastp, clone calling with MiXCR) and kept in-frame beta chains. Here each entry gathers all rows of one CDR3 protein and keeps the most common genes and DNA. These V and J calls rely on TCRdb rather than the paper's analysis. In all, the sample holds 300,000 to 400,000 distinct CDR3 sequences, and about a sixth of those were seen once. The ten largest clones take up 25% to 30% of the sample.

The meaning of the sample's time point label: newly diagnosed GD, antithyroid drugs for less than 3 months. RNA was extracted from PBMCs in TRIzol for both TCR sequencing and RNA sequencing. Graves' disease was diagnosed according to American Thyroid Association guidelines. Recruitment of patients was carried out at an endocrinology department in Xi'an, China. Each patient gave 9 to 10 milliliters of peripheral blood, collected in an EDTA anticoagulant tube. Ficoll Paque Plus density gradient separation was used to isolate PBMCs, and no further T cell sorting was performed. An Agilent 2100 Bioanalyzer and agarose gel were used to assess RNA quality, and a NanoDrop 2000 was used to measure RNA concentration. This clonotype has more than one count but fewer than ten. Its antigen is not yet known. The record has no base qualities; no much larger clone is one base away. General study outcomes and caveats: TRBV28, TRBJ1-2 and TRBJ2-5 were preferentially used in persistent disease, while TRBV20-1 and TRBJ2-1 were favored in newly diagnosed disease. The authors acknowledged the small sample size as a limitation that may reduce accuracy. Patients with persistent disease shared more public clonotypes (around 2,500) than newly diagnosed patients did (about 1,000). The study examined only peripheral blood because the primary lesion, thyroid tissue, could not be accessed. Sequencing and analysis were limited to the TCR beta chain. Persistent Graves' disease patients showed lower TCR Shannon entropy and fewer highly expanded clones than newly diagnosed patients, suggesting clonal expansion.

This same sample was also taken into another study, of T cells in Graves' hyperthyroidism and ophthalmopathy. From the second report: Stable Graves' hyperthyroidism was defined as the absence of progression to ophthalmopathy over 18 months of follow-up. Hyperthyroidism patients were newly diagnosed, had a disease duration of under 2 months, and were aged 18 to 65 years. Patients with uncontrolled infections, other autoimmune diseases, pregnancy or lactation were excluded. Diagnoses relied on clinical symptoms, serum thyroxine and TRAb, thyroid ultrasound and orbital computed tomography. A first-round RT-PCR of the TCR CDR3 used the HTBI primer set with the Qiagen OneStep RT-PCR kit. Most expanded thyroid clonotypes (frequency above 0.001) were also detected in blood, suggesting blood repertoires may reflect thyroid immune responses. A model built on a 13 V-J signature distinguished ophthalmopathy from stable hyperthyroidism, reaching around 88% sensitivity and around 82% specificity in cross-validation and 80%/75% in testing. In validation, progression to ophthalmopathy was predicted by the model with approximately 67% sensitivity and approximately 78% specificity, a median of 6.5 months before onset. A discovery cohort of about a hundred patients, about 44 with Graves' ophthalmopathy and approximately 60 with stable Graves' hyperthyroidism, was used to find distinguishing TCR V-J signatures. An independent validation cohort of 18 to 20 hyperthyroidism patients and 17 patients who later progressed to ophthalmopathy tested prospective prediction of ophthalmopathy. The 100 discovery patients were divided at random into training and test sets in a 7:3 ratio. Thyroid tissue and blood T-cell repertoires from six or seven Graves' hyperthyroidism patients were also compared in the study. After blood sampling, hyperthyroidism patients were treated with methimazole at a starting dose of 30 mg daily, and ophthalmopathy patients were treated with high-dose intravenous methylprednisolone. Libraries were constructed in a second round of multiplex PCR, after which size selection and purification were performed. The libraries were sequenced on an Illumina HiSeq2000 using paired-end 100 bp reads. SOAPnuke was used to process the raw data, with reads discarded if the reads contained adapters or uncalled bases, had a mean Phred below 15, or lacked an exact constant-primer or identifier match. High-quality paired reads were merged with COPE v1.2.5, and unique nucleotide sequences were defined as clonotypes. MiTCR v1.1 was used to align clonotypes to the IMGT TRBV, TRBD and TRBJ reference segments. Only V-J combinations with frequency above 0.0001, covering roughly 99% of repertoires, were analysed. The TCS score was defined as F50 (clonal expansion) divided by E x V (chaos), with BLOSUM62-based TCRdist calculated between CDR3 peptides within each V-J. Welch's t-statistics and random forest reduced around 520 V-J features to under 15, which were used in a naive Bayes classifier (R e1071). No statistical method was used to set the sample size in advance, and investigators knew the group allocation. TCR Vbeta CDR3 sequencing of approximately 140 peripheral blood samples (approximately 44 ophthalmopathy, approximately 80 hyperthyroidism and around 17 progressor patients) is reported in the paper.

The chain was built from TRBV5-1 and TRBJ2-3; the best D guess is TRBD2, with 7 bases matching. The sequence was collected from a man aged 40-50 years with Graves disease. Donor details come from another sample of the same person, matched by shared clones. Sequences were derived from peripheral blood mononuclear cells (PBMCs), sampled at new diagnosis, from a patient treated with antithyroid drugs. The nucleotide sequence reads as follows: TGCGCCAGCAGTTTCACAGGGAGCGGGGTCGGGGTGGATACGCAGTATTTT. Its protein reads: CASSFTGSGVGVDTQYF.